This TCR beta chain emerged from a study of shared T cell receptors in the human thymus. Germline-derived CDR1 and CDR2 are SGHNT and YYREEE (reference sequence). The CDR3 runs to 15 residues. Trimming left V 0 bases short and J 2 bases short, with 10 bases between. Repertoires were generated with immunoSEQ multiplex PCR, while TCRdb's copy carries only in-frame clones and drops some. Here the sample spans hundreds of thousands of clones, 70% to 90% being singletons. The sample was also linked to a second study, of human thymus T cells. As that report states: Thymus pieces cut out during corrective heart surgery were the tissue that was used. Related studies found that unrelated individuals share highly overlapping thymic repertoires.

The sequence was obtained from a boy under three years old with a congenital heart defect. The J gene is TRBJ2-3, the V gene TRBV5-4; D is undetermined. Sequenced sample: thymocytes. CDR3 DNA sequence: TGTGCCAGCAGCTTGGCCCCTAGTGACACAGATACGCAGTATTTT. Amino acids: CASSLAPSDTDTQYF.